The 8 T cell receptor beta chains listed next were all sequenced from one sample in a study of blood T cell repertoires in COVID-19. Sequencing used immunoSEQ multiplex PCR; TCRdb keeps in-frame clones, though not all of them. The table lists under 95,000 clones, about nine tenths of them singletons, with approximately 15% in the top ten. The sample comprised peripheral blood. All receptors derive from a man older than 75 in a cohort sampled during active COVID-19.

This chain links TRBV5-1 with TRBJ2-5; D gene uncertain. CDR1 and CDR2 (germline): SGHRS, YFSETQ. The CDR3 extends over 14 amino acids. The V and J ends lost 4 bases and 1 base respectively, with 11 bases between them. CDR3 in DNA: TGCGCCAGCAGCCCGGGTCAGCCCCAAGAGACCCAGTACTTC. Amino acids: CASSPGQPQETQYF.

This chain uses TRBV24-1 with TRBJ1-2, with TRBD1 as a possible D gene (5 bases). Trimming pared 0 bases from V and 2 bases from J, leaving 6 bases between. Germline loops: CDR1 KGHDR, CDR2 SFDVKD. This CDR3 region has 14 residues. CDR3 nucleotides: TGTGCCACCAGTGATTTGAGACAGAACTATGGCTACACCTTC. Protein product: CATSDLRQNYGYTF.

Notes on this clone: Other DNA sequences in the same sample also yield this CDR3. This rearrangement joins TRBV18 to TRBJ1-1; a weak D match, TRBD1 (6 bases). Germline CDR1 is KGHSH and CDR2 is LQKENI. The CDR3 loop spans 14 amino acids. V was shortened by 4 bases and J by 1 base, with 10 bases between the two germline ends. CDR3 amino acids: CASSLGQKNTEAFF. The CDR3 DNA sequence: TGTGCCAGCTCACTAGGACAGAAGAACACTGAAGCTTTCTTT.

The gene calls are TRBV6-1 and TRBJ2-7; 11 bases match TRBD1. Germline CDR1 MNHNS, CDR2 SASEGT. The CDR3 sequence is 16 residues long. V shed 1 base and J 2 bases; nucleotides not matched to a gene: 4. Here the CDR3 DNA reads TGTGCCAGCAGTGAAGTTGCGGGACAGGGGGCCTACGAGCAGTACGTC. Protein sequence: CASSEVAGQGAYEQYV.

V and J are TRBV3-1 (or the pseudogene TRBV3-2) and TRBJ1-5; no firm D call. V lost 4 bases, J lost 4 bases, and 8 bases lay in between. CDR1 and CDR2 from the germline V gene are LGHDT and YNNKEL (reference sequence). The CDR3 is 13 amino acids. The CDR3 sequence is CASSPGTNQPQHF. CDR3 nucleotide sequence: TGTGCCAGCAGCCCAGGAACAAATCAGCCCCAGCATTTT.

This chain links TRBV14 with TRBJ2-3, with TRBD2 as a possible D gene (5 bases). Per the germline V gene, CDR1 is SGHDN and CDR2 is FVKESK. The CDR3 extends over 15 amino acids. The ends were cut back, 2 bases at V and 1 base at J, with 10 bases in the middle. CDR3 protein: CASSQRTGGTDTQYF. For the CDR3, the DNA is TGTGCCAGCAGCCAACGAACCGGGGGCACAGATACGCAGTATTTT.

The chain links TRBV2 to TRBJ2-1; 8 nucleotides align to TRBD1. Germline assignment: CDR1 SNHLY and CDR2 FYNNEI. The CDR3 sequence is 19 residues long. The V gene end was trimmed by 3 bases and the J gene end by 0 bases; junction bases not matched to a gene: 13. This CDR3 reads CASSDRAGGLSSSYNEQFF. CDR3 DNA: TGTGCCAGCAGTGATAGGGCAGGGGGCCTCTCAAGCTCCTACAATGAGCAGTTCTTC. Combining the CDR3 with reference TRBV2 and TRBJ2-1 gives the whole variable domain EPEVTQTPSHQVTQMGQEVILRCVPISNHLYFYWYRQILGQKVEFLVSFYNNEISEKSEIFDDQFSVERPDGSNFTLKIRSTKLEDSAMYFCASSDRAGGLSSSYNEQFFGPGTRLTVL.

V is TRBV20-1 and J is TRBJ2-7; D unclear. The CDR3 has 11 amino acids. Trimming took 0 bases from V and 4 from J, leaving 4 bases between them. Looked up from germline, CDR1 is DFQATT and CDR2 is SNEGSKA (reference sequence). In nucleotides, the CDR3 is TGCAGTGCTAGAGACGGGTACGAGCAGTACTTC. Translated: CSARDGYEQYF.